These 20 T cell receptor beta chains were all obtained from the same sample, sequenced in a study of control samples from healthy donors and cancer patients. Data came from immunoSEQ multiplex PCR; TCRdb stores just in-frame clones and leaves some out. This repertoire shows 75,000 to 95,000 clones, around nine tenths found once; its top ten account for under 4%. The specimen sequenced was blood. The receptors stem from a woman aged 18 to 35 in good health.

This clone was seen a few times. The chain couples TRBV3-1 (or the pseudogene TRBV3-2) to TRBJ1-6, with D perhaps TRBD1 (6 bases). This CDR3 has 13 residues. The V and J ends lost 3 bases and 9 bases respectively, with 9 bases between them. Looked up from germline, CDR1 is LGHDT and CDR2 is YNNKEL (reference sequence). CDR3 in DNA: TGTGCCAGCAGCCAGGGACAAGTTTCACCCCTCCACTTT. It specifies CASSQGQVSPLHF.

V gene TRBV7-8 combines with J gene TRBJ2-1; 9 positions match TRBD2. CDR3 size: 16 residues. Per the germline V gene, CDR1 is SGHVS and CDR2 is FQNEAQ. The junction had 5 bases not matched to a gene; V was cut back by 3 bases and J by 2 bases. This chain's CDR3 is CASSFPAGGPYNEQFF. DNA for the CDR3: TGTGCCAGCAGCTTCCCCGCGGGGGGGCCCTACAATGAGCAGTTCTTC.

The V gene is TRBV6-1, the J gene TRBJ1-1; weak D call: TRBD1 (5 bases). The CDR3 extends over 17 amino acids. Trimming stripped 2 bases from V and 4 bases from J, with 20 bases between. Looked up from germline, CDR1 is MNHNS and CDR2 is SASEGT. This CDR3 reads CASSEQFRAGSRTEAFF. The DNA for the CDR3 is TGTGCCAGCAGTGAACAGTTTAGGGCAGGGAGTCGCACTGAAGCTTTCTTT.

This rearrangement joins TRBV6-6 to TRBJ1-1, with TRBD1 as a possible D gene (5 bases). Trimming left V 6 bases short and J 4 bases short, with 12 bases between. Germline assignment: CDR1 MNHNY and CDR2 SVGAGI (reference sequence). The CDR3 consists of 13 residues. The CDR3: CASRLTGPTEAFF. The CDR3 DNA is TGTGCCAGCAGACTAACAGGTCCCACTGAAGCTTTCTTT.

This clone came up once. The chain's CDR3 is CASSETFPPNEQYF. CDR3 coding DNA: TGTGCCAGCAGTGAAACGTTCCCCCCTAACGAGCAGTACTTC. The chain uses TRBV6-1 and TRBJ2-7; no clear D gene. V was shortened by 2 bases and J by 5 bases, with 13 bases between the two germline ends. The germline gives CDR1 MNHNS, CDR2 SASEGT. This CDR3 is 14 amino acids long.

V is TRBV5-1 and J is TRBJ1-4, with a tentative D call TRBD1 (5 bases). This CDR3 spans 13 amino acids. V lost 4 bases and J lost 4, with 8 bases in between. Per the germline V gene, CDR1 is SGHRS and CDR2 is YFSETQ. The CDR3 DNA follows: TGCGCCAGCAGCGGGACTGATAATGAAAAACTGTTTTTT. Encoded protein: CASSGTDNEKLFF. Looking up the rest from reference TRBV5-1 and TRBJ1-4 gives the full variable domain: KAGVTQTPRYLIKTRGQQVTLSCSPISGHRSVSWYQQTPGQGLQFLFEYFSETQRNKGNFPGRFSGRQFSNSRSEMNVSTLELGDSALYLCASSGTDNEKLFFGSGTQLSVL.

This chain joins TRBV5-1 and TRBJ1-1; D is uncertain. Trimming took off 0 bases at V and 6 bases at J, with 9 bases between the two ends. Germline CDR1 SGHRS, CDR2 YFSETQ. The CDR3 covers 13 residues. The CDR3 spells CASSLGARAEAFF. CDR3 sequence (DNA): TGCGCCAGCAGCTTGGGGGCACGGGCTGAAGCTTTCTTT.

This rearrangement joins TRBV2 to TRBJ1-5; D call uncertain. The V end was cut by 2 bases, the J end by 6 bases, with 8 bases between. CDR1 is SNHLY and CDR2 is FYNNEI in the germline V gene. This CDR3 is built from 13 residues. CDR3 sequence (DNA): TGTGCCAGCAGTGAATGGGTGGGTCAGCCCCAGCATTTT. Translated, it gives CASSEWVGQPQHF.

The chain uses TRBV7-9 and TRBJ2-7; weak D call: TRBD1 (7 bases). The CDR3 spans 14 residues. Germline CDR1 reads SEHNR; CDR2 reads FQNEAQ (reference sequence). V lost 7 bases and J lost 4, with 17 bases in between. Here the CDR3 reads CASTQGGSFYEQYF. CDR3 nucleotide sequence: TGTGCCAGCACCCAGGGGGGCAGCTTTTACGAGCAGTACTTC.

CDR3 sequence: CASSPRYGDKQETQYF. The DNA of the CDR3 is TGTGCCAGCAGCCCTCGATACGGGGACAAACAAGAGACCCAGTACTTC. The V gene is TRBV9, the J gene TRBJ2-5; D possibly corresponds to TRBD1 (6 bases). Germline V gene sequence: CDR1 SGDLS, CDR2 YYNGEE. Trimming took off 4 bases at V and 2 bases at J, with 18 bases between the two ends. The CDR3 is 16 amino acids.

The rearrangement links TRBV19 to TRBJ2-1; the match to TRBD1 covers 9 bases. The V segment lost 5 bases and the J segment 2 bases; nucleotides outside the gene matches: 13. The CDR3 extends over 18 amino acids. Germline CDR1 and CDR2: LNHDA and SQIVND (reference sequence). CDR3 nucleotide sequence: TGTGCCAGTAGTCCCGGGACAGGGTCTACCGGAACCTACAATGAGCAGTTCTTC. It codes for CASSPGTGSTGTYNEQFF.

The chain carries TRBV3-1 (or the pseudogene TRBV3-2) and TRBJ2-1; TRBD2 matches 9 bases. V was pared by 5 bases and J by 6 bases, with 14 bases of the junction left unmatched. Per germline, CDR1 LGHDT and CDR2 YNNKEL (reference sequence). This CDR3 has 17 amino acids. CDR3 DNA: TGTGCCAGCAGCTTAAACCTACTAGCGGGTAGGGGCAATGAGCAGTTCTTC. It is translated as CASSLNLLAGRGNEQFF.

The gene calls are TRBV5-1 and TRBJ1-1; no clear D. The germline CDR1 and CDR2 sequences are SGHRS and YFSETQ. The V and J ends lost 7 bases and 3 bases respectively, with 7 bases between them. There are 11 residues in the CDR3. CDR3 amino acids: CASRGDTEAFF. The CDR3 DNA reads TGCGCCAGCCGGGGTGACACTGAAGCTTTCTTT.

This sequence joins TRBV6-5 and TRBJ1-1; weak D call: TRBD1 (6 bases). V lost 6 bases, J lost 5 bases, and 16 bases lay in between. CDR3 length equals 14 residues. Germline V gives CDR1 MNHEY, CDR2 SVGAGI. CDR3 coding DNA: TGTGCCAGCAGCCAAGGAAGGGGGTTAACTGAAGCTTTCTTT. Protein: CASSQGRGLTEAFF.

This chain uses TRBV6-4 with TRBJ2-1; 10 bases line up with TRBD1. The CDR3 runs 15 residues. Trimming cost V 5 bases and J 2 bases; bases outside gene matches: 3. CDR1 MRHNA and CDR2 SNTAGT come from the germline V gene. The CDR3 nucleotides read TGTGCCAGCAGTTCGGGACAGGGGACCTACAATGAGCAGTTCTTC. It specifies CASSSGQGTYNEQFF.

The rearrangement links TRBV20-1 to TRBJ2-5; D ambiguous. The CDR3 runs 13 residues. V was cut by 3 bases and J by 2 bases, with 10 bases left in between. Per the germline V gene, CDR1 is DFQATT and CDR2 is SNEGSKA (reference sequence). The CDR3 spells CSASFPYQETQYF. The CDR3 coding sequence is TGCAGTGCTAGTTTCCCTTATCAAGAGACCCAGTACTTC.

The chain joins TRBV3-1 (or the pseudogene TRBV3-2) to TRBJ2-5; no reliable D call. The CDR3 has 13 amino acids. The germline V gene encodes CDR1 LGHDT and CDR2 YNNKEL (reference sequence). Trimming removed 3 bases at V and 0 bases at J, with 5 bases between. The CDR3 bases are TGTGCCAGCAGCCATGGGTACCAAGAGACCCAGTACTTC. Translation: CASSHGYQETQYF.

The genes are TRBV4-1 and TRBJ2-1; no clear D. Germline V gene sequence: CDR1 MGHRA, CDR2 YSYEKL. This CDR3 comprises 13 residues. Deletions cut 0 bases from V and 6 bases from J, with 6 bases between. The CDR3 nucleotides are TGCGCCAGCAGCCAAGATTTTGGCAATGAGCAGTTCTTC. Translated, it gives CASSQDFGNEQFF.

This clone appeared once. CDR3 loop: CASSLGGRYGYTF. The CDR3 DNA sequence: TGTGCCAGCAGCTTGGGGGGGCGCTATGGCTACACCTTC. The chain combines TRBV5-6 with TRBJ1-2, with a tentative D call TRBD1 (6 bases). The CDR3 is 13 amino acids. V was clipped by 0 bases and J by 4 bases, with 7 bases between them. The germline V gene encodes CDR1 SGHDT and CDR2 YYEEEE.

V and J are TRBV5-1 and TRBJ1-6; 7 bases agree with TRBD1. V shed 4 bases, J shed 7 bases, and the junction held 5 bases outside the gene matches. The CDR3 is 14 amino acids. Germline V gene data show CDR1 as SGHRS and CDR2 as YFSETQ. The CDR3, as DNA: TGCGCCAGCAGCGTAGGGACAGTGAATTCACCCCTCCACTTT. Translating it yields CASSVGTVNSPLHF. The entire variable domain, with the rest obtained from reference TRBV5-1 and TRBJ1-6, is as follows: KAGVTQTPRYLIKTRGQQVTLSCSPISGHRSVSWYQQTPGQGLQFLFEYFSETQRNKGNFPGRFSGRQFSNSRSEMNVSTLELGDSALYLCASSVGTVNSPLHFGNGTRLTVT.